These T cell receptor beta chains were read from a single sample in a study of blood T cell repertoires in COVID-19. The protocol was immunoSEQ multiplex PCR, while the TCRdb copy is restricted to in-frame clones and leaves out a portion. The sample carries about 180,000 clones, approximately 83% recorded once. Sequenced input: peripheral blood. The receptors come from a human donor with active or convalescent COVID-19. The donor label of this sample is uncertain. The CDR3 runs from the conserved cysteine through the conserved F or W. Each record gives: J gene, clone size, CDR3 length, V gene, D gene, CDR3 protein, CDR3 DNA. The D gene is left open where the match is weak. Clone size is not always given. Where it is, it says once, few, many or a class for expanded clones.

>TRBJ2-3|NA|15|TRBV7-3|NA
CASSLSSGVSDTQYF
TGTGCCAGCAGCTTAAGTTCGGGGGTCTCAGATACGCAGTATTTT
>TRBJ1-2|NA|12|TRBV12-3/TRBV12-4|NA
CASSFGRGGYTF
TGTGCCAGCAGTTTCGGACGGGGTGGCTACACCTTC
>TRBJ2-5|NA|14|TRBV7-3|TRBD1
CASSLGDRAETQYF
TGTGCCAGCAGCTTAGGCGACAGGGCAGAGACCCAGTACTTC
>TRBJ1-5|NA|16|TRBV6-1|NA
CASSEAPAVSNQPQHF
TGTGCCAGCAGTGAAGCGCCCGCGGTCAGCAATCAGCCCCAGCATTTT
>TRBJ1-3|NA|15|TRBV5-1|TRBD1
CASSLAGTGVNTIYF
TGCGCCAGCAGCTTGGCCGGGACAGGGGTGAACACCATATATTTT
>TRBJ1-5|NA|16|TRBV4-1|NA
CASSQPREGGNQPQHF
TGCGCCAGCAGCCAACCCAGGGAAGGAGGCAATCAGCCCCAGCATTTT
>TRBJ2-1|NA|18|TRBV4-2|TRBD2
CASSQDASGRGTYNEQFF
TGTGCCAGCAGCCAAGACGCAAGCGGGAGGGGAACCTACAATGAGCAGTTCTTC
>TRBJ1-2|NA|15|TRBV14|TRBD1
CASSQEGQVLYGYTF
TGTGCCAGCAGCCAAGAGGGACAGGTCCTCTATGGCTACACCTTC
>TRBJ1-4|NA|13|TRBV12-3/TRBV12-4|TRBD1
CASSLRTGEKLFF
TGTGCCAGCAGTTTGAGGACAGGGGAAAAACTGTTTTTT
>TRBJ1-3|few|15|TRBV9|NA
CASSVAGTTGNTIYF
TGTGCCAGCAGCGTAGCAGGGACAACCGGAAACACCATATATTTT
>TRBJ1-6|NA|15|TRBV5-1|NA
CASSLDPGVNSPLHF
TGCGCCAGCAGCTTGGACCCCGGGGTCAATTCACCCCTCCACTTT
>TRBJ2-3|NA|15|TRBV9|NA
CASSTLTAGTDTQYF
TGTGCCAGCAGCACATTAACCGCGGGCACAGATACGCAGTATTTT
>TRBJ2-5|NA|17|TRBV24-1|TRBD1
CATSDRDSPGHQETQYF
TGTGCCACCAGTGACCGGGACAGCCCGGGGCACCAAGAGACCCAGTACTTC
>TRBJ2-5|NA|15|TRBV7-2|TRBD2
CASSLGRGGQETQYF
TGTGCCAGCAGCTTAGGACGCGGGGGCCAAGAGACCCAGTACTTC
>TRBJ2-3|NA|15|TRBV5-1|TRBD2
CASSLALGREDTQYF
TGCGCCAGCAGCTTGGCCCTTGGGAGGGAAGATACGCAGTATTTT
>TRBJ2-7|NA|15|TRBV5-1|TRBD1
CASSLAGTGGYEQYF
TGCGCCAGCAGCTTGGCCGGGACAGGGGGCTACGAGCAGTACTTC
>TRBJ2-2|NA|16|TRBV11-2|NA
CASSLVRSGRTGELFF
TGTGCCAGCAGCTTAGTACGGTCAGGGCGCACCGGGGAGCTGTTTTTT
>TRBJ2-7|NA|14|TRBV18|NA
CASSLSTGSYEQYF
TGTGCCAGCTCACTATCGACAGGTTCCTACGAGCAGTACTTC
>TRBJ2-1|NA|14|TRBV24-1|TRBD2
CATRGLDSNNEQFF
TGTGCCACCAGGGGACTAGACTCCAACAATGAGCAGTTCTTC
>TRBJ2-5|NA|13|TRBV30|NA
CAWSLDRQETQYF
TGTGCCTGGAGCCTGGACAGACAAGAGACCCAGTACTTC
>TRBJ1-1|NA|14|TRBV3-1/TRBV3-2|TRBD1
CASSQVWTGTEAFF
TGTGCCAGCAGCCAAGTCTGGACAGGGACTGAAGCTTTCTTT